Reported below is one TCR beta chain. The data belong to a study of control samples from healthy donors and cancer patients. Generated by immunoSEQ multiplex PCR, the TCRdb table keeps only in-frame clones and is missing some. Counted here are about 100,000 clones, about 82% occurring once; the ten biggest clones make up approximately 20%. This sequence was found in a man aged 30-40 years in good health. Sequenced input: blood.

The DNA of the CDR3 is TGTGCCAGCAGCCAACGGGGGGCAGGTGGCTACACCTTC. Translated: CASSQRGAGGYTF. The chain combines TRBV7-2 with TRBJ1-2; D is possibly TRBD1 (6 bases). V was clipped by 5 bases and J by 7 bases, with 14 bases between them. The length of the CDR3 is 13 residues. The V gene's germline CDR1 is SGHTA and CDR2 FQGNSA.